The clone carrying this TCR beta chain was counted many times. The target antigen is unknown. These data are taken from a study of early T cells in non-severe SARS-CoV-2 infection. TCRdb used MiXCR to reprocess the 5' RACE reads, holding one entry per CDR3 protein. The data contain 20,000 to 25,000 distinct CDR3 sequences, nearly 5% of them singletons. Whole-study findings and limits: Lookups in VDJdb leaned toward anti-spike CD8 responses and missed private and CD4 specificities.

V shed 3 bases and J shed 0 bases, with 11 bases lying between them. The CDR3 is 15 amino acids. Germline-derived CDR1 and CDR2 are SNHLY and FYNNEI. The receptor was isolated from an adult who was a healthcare worker with PCR-confirmed SARS-CoV-2 infection or an uninfected control (not recorded which). This rearrangement joins TRBV2 to TRBJ1-1; no firm D call. Sequencing was carried out using whole blood. The CDR3 region is CASSDRIPMNTEAFF. In DNA, the CDR3 is TGTGCCAGCAGTGACAGAATACCTATGAACACTGAAGCTTTCTTT.